A selection of T cell receptor beta chains follows, all from one sample in a study of control samples from healthy donors and cancer patients. Profiling relied on immunoSEQ multiplex PCR, and the TCRdb table lists in-frame clones only, not all of them. The top ten hold approximately 1.4% of the sample, which has 150,000 to 200,000 clones, roughly 89% seen once. The sequenced material came from blood. The receptors shown here come from a woman aged 25 to 45 in good health. The CDR3 runs from the conserved cysteine through the conserved F or W.

j_gene: TRBJ2-3
v_gene: TRBV7-3
len: 16
CDR3aa: CASSPRASGSGDTQYF

j_gene: TRBJ1-6
v_gene: TRBV3-1/TRBV3-2
len: 14
CDR3aa: CASSQSSGNSPLHF

j_gene: TRBJ1-1
v_gene: TRBV5-6
len: 13
CDR3aa: CASSLDRTGEAFF

j_gene: TRBJ2-7
v_gene: TRBV11-2
len: 13
CDR3aa: CASSPDRGLEQYF

j_gene: TRBJ2-1
v_gene: TRBV5-8
len: 13
CDR3aa: CASSPGTGNEQFF

j_gene: TRBJ1-5
v_gene: TRBV19
len: 12
CDR3aa: CASSIFDQPQHF

j_gene: TRBJ2-3
v_gene: TRBV5-1
len: 15
CDR3aa: CASSLAGLAGDTQYF

j_gene: TRBJ1-4
v_gene: TRBV30
len: 15
CDR3aa: CAWSPTGVANEKLFF

j_gene: TRBJ2-5
v_gene: TRBV18
len: 13
CDR3aa: CASSRRTPETQYF

j_gene: TRBJ2-7
v_gene: TRBV19
len: 14
CDR3aa: CASSIPARSYEQYF

j_gene: TRBJ2-3
v_gene: TRBV6-5
len: 15
CDR3aa: CASSYGQGSTDTQYF